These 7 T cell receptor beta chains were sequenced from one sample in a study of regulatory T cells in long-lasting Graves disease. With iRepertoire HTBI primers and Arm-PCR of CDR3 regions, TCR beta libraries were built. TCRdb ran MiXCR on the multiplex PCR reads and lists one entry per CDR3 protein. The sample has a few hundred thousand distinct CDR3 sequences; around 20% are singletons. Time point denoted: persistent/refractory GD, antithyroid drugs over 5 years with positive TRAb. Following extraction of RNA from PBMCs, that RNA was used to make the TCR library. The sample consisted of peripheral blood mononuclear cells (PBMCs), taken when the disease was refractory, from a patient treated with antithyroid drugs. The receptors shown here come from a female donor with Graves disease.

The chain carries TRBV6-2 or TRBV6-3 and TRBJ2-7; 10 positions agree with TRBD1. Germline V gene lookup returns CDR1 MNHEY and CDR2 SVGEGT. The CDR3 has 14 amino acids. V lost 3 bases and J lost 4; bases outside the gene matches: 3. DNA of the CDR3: TGTGCCAGCAGTTATTCGGGACAGGGGTACGAGCAGTACTTC. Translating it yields CASSYSGQGYEQYF.

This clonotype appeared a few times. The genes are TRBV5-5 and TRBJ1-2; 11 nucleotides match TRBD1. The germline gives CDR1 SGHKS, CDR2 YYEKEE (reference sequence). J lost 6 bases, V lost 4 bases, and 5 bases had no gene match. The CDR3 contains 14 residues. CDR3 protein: CASSIGQGADGYTF. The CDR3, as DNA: TGTGCCAGCAGCATCGGACAGGGGGCCGATGGCTACACCTTC.

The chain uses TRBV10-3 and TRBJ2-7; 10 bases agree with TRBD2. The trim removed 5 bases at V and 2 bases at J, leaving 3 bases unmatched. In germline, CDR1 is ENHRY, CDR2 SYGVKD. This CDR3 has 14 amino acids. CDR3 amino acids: CAISKREGTYEQYF. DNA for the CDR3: TGTGCCATCAGTAAGCGGGAGGGAACCTACGAGCAGTACTTC.

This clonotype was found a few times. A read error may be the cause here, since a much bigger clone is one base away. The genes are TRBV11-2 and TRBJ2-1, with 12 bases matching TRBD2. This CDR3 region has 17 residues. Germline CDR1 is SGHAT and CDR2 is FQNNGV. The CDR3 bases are TGTGCCAGCAACTTAACTCTTCTAGCGGGAGGGGGAAATGAGCAGTTCTTC. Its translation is CASNLTLLAGGGNEQFF.

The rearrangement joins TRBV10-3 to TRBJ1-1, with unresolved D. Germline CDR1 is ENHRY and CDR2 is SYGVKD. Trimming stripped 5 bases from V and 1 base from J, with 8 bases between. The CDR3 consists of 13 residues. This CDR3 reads CAISLGPNTEAFF. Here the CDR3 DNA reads TGTGCCATCAGTTTAGGCCCGAACACTGAAGCTTTCTTT.

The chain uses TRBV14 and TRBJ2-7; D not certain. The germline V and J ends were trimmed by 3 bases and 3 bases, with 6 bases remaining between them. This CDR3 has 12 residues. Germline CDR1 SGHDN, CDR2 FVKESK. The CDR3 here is CASSHSFYEQYF. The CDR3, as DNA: TGTGCCAGCAGCCATTCTTTCTACGAGCAGTACTTC.

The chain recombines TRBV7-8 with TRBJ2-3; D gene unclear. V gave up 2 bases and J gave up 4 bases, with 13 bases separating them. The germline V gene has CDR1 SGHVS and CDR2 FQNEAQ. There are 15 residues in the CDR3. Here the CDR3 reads CASSLNSIGADTQYF. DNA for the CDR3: TGTGCCAGCAGCTTAAACAGTATCGGCGCAGATACGCAGTATTTT.